These 12 T cell receptor beta chains share one sample of origin, sequenced in a study of T cell repertoires in cytomegalovirus infection (dated by TCRdb to the late 2010s). The reads were generated on an Illumina HiSeq 1500. In TCRdb, the public reads were trimmed at Q25 with fastp and aligned with MiXCR, with productive beta chains retained. Here each entry gathers all rows of one CDR3 protein and keeps the most common genes and DNA. In all, the sample holds 200,000 to 300,000 distinct CDR3 sequences, and around 13% of those were seen once. Around 8.1% of the sample is in the top ten clones. Sequencing was carried out using PBMCs. The receptors shown here come from a human donor in good health (CMV status not recorded). Some clones in this sample may be carry-over from other donors' samples.

This clonotype was seen a handful of times. The rearrangement links TRBV28 to TRBJ2-2; D is unresolved. CDR3 length: 16 amino acids. Germline V gene data show CDR1 as MDHEN and CDR2 as SYDVKM. Trimming removed 1 base at V and 4 bases at J, with 13 bases between. DNA of the CDR3: TGTGCCAGCAGTTTATTCGCCCCAGGATCCACCGGGGAGCTGTTTTTT. Translated, it gives CASSLFAPGSTGELFF. Full variable domain (rest looked up from reference TRBV28 and TRBJ2-2): DVKVTQSSRYLVKRTGEKVFLECVQDMDHENMFWYRQDPGLGLRLIYFSYDVKMKEKGDIPEGYSVSREKKERFSLILESASTNQTSMYLCASSLFAPGSTGELFFGEGSRLTVL.

A note on this clonotype: This may come from a read error, since a much larger clone is one base off. In this CDR3 the conserved last residue, phenylalanine or tryptophan, is missing, so a read error is likely. V and J are TRBV7-4 and TRBJ1-6, with D tentatively TRBD1 (5 bases). Germline loops: CDR1 SGHVT, CDR2 SQSDAQ. This CDR3 region has 13 residues. V dropped 3 bases and J dropped 10 bases, with 10 bases sitting between them. DNA of the CDR3: TGTGCCAGCAGCTTCGGGACGGTATCACCCCTCCACTTG. Amino acid sequence: CASSFGTVSPLHL.

The V call is TRBV6-1, the J call TRBJ1-2; D is uncertain. With 6 bases removed from V and 7 bases from J, the gap between germline ends came to 15 bases. The CDR3 extends over 13 amino acids. CDR1 and CDR2 from the germline V gene are MNHNS and SASEGT. The CDR3 loop reads CASRFQVSVGYTF. For the CDR3, the DNA is TGTGCCAGCAGATTCCAGGTTTCCGTTGGCTACACCTTC.

The CDR3 nucleotides are TGCAGTGCTAGAGATGGGACAATCCAGCCCCAGCATTTT. Its translation: CSARDGTIQPQHF. V is TRBV20-1 and J is TRBJ1-5; TRBD1 is a possible D gene (6 bases). Germline CDR1 DFQATT, CDR2 SNEGSKA (reference sequence). Trimming left V 0 bases short and J 7 bases short, with 10 bases between. The CDR3 spans 13 residues.

V is TRBV10-3 and J is TRBJ2-1, with TRBD1 identical over 10 bases. Germline trimming cut 5 bases from V and 8 bases from J; bases unmatched to any gene: 12. Germline CDR1 ENHRY, CDR2 SYGVKD. The CDR3 extends over 16 amino acids. CDR3 loop: CAISPLSGQGEYEQFF. CDR3 in DNA: TGTGCCATCAGTCCATTGTCAGGACAGGGGGAATATGAGCAGTTCTTC.

This clonotype was seen many times. The V gene is TRBV6-2 or TRBV6-3, the J gene TRBJ2-7, with D perhaps TRBD1 or TRBD2 (6 bases each). Germline assignment: CDR1 MNHEY and CDR2 SVGEGT. The CDR3 contains 17 residues. V was cut by 2 bases and J by 2 bases, with 19 bases left in between. The CDR3 DNA reads as TGTGCCAGCAGTTACCAAACCGGGGGCCCCCTCACCTACGAGCAGTACTTC. Encoded protein: CASSYQTGGPLTYEQYF.

This clonotype was detected many times. This sequence joins TRBV7-2 and TRBJ1-4, with a weak D call TRBD1 (5 bases). CDR1 and CDR2 (germline): SGHTA, FQGNSA. Trimming removed 5 bases at V and 10 bases at J, with 20 bases between. The CDR3 is 15 amino acids. CDR3 sequence reads: CASSQAGTGTGKLFF. Here the CDR3 DNA reads TGTGCCAGCAGCCAAGCCGGGACCGGAACTGGAAAACTGTTTTTT. Using reference TRBV7-2 and TRBJ1-4 for the parts outside the CDR3, the full variable domain is GAGVSQSPSNKVTEKGKDVELRCDPISGHTALYWYRQSLGQGLEFLIYFQGNSAPDKSGLPSDRFSAERTGGSVSTLTIQRTQQEDSAVYLCASSQAGTGTGKLFFGSGTQLSVL.

The rearrangement links TRBV29-1 to TRBJ2-5; TRBD1 is a possible D gene (6 bases). The germline V gene has CDR1 SQVTM and CDR2 ANQGSEA. With 8 bases removed from V and 7 bases from J, the gap between germline ends came to 17 bases. The CDR3 is 12 amino acids. DNA for the CDR3: TGCAGCTTAGGGGACACCCCTGCGACCCAGTACTTC. Translated: CSLGDTPATQYF.

The rearrangement links TRBV6-1 to TRBJ2-7; tentative D call: TRBD1 (5 bases). The V and J ends lost 5 bases and 3 bases respectively, with 8 bases between them. The V gene's germline CDR1 is MNHNS and CDR2 SASEGT. This CDR3 has 12 amino acids. CDR3: CASSYTGYEQYF. The CDR3 coding sequence is TGTGCCAGCAGTTACACAGGCTACGAGCAGTACTTC.

The chain links TRBV5-1 to TRBJ2-7; 7 positions agree with TRBD1. Germline-derived CDR1 and CDR2 are SGHRS and YFSETQ. Trimming at V came to 2 bases and at J to 0 bases, leaving 5 bases not matched to a gene. The length of the CDR3 is 15 residues. The CDR3 region is CASSFGQVSSYEQYF. In DNA form, the CDR3 reads TGCGCCAGCAGCTTCGGACAGGTGAGCTCCTACGAGCAGTACTTC. Supplemented by reference TRBV5-1 and TRBJ2-7, the full variable domain reads KAGVTQTPRYLIKTRGQQVTLSCSPISGHRSVSWYQQTPGQGLQFLFEYFSETQRNKGNFPGRFSGRQFSNSRSEMNVSTLELGDSALYLCASSFGQVSSYEQYFGPGTRLTVT.

The V call is TRBV2, the J call TRBJ2-3, with 8 positions matching TRBD2. CDR1 is SNHLY and CDR2 is FYNNEI in the germline V gene. V was pared by 6 bases and J by 7 bases, with 9 bases of the junction left unmatched. CDR3 length: 14 residues. CDR3 in amino acids: CASSAGLATYTQYF. The CDR3, as DNA: TGTGCCAGCAGCGCCGGACTAGCTACTTATACGCAGTATTTT.

This clonotype has a handful of counts. The chain recombines TRBV28 with TRBJ1-5, with D tentatively TRBD1 (6 bases). The CDR3 loop spans 14 amino acids. Per germline, CDR1 MDHEN and CDR2 SYDVKM. V lost 4 bases to trimming and J lost 8 bases, with 15 bases between them. The CDR3 DNA follows: TGTGCCAGCAGTTATGAAGGGGGTGAGGAGCCCCAGCATTTT. Translating it yields CASSYEGGEEPQHF.